In this sample, the clone carrying this TCR beta chain turned up many times. Its target is not known. The authors made cDNA by 5'RACE with 10-nucleotide random UMIs. TCRdb processed the 5' RACE reads anew with MiXCR; each CDR3 protein has one entry. The sample carries around 44,000 distinct CDR3 sequences, around 2.5% recorded once. This entry comes from a study of neurological immune-mediated disorders. Study-wide results and limits: The phylogenetic placement of 18 of 34 multiple sclerosis patients' repertoires in one related-CDR3 cluster constitutes a possible signature. No link was found between any clinical or MRI feature and the multiple sclerosis repertoire cluster.

Material: PBMCs. This TCR was sampled from a man in his thirties or forties with multiple sclerosis.

In DNA form, the CDR3 reads TGCAGTGGCTGGGGGGGACTGCGGCAGGATCGGCCAGAGACCCAGTACTTC. Translation: CSGWGGLRQDRPETQYF. V gene TRBV20-1 combines with J gene TRBJ2-5, with 7 nucleotides matching TRBD2. Looked up from germline, CDR1 is DFQATT and CDR2 is SNEGSKA (reference sequence). Trimming took 7 bases from V and 4 from J; bases not matched to a gene: 21. The CDR3 is 17 residues long.